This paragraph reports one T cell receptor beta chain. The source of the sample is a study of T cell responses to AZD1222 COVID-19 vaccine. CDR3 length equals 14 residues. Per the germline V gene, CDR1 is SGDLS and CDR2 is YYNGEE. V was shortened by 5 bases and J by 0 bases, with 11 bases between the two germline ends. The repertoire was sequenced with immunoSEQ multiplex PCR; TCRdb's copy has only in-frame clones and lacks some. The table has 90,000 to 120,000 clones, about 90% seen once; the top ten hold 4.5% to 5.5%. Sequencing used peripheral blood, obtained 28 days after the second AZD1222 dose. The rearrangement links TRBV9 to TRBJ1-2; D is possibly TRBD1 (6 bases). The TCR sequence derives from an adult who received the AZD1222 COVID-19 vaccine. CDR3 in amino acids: CASRAGTPNYGYTF. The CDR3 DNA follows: TGTGCCAGCAGGGCCGGGACACCTAACTATGGCTACACCTTC.